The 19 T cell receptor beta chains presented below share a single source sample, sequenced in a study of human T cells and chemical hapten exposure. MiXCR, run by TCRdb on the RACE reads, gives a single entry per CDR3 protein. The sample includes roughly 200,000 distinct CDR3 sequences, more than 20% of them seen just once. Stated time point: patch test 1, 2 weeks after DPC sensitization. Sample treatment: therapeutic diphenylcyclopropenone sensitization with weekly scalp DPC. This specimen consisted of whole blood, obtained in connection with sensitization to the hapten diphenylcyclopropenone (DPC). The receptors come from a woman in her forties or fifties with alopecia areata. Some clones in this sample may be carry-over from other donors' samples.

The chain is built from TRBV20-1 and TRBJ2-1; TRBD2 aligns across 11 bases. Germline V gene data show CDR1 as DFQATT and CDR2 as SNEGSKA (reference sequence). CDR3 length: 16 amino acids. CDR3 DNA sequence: TGCAGCCTCCCCAGGGCTAGCGGGAGGAGGGCCAATGAGCAGTTCTTC. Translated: CSLPRASGRRANEQFF.

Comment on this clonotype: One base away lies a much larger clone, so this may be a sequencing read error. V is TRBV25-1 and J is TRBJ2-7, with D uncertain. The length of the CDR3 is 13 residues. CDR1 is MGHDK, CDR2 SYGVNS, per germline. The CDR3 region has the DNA TGTGCCAGCAGTGAATACGGCAGCTACGAGCAGAACTTC. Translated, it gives CASSEYGSYEQNF.

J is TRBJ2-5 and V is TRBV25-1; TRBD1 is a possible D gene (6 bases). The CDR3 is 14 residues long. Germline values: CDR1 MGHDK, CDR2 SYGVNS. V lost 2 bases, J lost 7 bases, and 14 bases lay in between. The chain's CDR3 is CASSELGAHGTQYF. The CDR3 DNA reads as TGTGCCAGCAGTGAACTGGGGGCCCACGGGACCCAGTACTTC.

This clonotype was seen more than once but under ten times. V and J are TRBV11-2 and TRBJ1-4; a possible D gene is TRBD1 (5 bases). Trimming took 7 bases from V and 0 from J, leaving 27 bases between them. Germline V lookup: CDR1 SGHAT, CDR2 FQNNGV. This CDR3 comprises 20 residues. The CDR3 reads CASKSNEGNRAGSTNEKLFF. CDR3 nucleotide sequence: TGTGCCAGCAAAAGCAATGAGGGGAACCGCGCTGGATCAACTAATGAAAAACTGTTTTTT.

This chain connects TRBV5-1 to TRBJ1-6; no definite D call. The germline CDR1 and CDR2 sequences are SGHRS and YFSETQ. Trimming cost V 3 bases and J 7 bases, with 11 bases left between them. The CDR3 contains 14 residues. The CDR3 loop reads CASSSGIMNSPLHF. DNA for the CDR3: TGCGCCAGCAGCTCGGGAATTATGAATTCACCCCTCCACTTT.

The CDR3 reads CASSLLSGVYF. DNA of the CDR3: TGTGCCAGCAGCTTATTGAGCGGGGTCTACTTC. The V call is TRBV11-2, the J call TRBJ2-7; 7 bases match TRBD2. Germline CDR1 is SGHAT and CDR2 is FQNNGV. CDR3 length equals 11 residues. Trimming took 2 bases from V and 13 from J; bases not matched to a gene: 5.

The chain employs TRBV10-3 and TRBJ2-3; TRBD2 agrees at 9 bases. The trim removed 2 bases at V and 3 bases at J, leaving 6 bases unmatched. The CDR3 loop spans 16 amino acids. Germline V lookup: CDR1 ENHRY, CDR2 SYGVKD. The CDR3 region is CAISEGSGRGTDTQYF. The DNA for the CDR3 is TGTGCCATCAGTGAGGGTAGCGGGAGAGGTACAGATACGCAGTATTTT.

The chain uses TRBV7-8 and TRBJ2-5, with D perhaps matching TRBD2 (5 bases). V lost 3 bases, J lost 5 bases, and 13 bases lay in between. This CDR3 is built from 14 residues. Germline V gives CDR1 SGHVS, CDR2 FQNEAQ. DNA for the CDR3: TGTGCCAGCAGCTTGGGCAGGAGGCAGGAGACCCAGTACTTC. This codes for CASSLGRRQETQYF.

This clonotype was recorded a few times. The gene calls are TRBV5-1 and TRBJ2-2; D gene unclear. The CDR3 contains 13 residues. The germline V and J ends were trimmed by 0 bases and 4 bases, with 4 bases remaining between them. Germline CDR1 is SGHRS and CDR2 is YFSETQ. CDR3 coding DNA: TGCGCCAGCAGCTTGGATGGCACCGGGGAGCTGTTTTTT. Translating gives CASSLDGTGELFF.

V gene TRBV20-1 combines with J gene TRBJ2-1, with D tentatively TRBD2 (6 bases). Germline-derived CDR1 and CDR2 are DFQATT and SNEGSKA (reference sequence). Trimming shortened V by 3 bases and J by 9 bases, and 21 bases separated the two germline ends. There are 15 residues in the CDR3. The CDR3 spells CSASHLGGESIEQFF. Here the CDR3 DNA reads TGCAGTGCTAGTCATCTCGGGGGAGAGAGTATTGAGCAGTTCTTC.

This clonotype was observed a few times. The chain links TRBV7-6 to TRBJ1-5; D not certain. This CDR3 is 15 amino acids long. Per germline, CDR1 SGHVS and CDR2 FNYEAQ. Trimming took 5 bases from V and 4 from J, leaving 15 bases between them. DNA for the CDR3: TGTGCCAGCAGCCCTGGGCCCACGGGTAATCAGCCCCAGCATTTT. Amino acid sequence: CASSPGPTGNQPQHF.

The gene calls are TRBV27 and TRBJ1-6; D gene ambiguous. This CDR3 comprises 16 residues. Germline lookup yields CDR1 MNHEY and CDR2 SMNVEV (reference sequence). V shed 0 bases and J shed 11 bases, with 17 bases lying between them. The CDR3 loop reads CASSLSPRPAGTPLHF. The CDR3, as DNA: TGTGCCAGCAGTTTATCGCCCCGCCCGGCCGGGACACCCCTCCACTTT.

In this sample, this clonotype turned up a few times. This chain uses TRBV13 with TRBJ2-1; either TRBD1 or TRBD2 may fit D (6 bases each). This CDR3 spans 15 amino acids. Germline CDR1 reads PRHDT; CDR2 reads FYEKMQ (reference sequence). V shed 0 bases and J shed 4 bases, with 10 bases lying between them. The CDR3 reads CASSLGQGRYNEQFF. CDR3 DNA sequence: TGTGCCAGCAGCTTAGGCCAGGGGAGGTACAATGAGCAGTTCTTC.

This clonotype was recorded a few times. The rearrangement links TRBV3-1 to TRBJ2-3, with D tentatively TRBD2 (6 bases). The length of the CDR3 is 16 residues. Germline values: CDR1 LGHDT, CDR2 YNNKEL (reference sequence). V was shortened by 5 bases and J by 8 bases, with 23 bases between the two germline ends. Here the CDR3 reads CASSTTPPSGVGTQYF. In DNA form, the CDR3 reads TGTGCCAGCAGCACGACCCCGCCGTCGGGAGTTGGTACGCAGTATTTT.

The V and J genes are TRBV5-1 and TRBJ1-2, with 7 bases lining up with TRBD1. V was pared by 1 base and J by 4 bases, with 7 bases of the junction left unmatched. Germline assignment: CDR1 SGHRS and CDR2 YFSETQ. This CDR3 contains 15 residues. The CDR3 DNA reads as TGCGCCAGCAGCTTGTCCCGGGACAGTGGCTATGGCTACACCTTC. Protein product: CASSLSRDSGYGYTF.

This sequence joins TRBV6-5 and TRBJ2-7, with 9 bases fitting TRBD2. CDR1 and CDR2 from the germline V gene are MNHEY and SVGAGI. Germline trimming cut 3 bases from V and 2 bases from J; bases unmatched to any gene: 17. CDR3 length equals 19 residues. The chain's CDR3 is CASSYSRTGSASGTYEQYF. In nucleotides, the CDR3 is TGTGCCAGCAGTTATTCTCGGACAGGCTCAGCTAGCGGGACCTACGAGCAGTACTTC.

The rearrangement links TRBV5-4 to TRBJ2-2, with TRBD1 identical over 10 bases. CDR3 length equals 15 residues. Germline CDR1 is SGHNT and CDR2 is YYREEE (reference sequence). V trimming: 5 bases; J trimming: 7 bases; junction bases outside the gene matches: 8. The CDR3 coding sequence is TGTGCCAGCAGTTCAGACAGGGGGCTGGGCGGGGAGCTGTTTTTT. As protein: CASSSDRGLGGELFF. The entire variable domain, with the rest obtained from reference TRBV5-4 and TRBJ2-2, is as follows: ETGVTQSPTHLIKTRGQQVTLRCSSQSGHNTVSWYQQALGQGPQFIFQYYREEENGRGNFPPRFSGLQFPNYSSELNVNALELDDSALYLCASSSDRGLGGELFFGEGSRLTVL.

The CDR3 loop reads CSVAKGYRGETQYF. The CDR3 DNA sequence: TGCAGCGTTGCAAAAGGTTACAGGGGCGAGACCCAGTACTTC. The J gene is TRBJ2-5, the V gene TRBV29-1; 7 nucleotides match TRBD1. The J segment lost 5 bases and the V segment lost 4 bases, leaving 10 bases of the junction unmatched. Germline V gives CDR1 SQVTM, CDR2 ANQGSEA. This CDR3 spans 14 amino acids.

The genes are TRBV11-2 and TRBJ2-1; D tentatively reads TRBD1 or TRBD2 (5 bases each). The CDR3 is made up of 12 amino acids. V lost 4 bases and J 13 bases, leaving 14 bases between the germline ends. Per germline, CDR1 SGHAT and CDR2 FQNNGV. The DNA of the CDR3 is TGTGCCAGCAGCTCCTTAGGGACCCCCCAGTTCTTC. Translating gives CASSSLGTPQFF.